These T cell receptor beta chains were read from a single sample in a study of cytotoxic CD8 clonotypes in ibrutinib-treated CLL. Clones were read by immunoSEQ multiplex PCR, and TCRdb kept only the in-frame ones, dropping some. Among around 310,000 clones listed, more than 65% were seen once. Sequenced here: PBMCs, sampled before ibrutinib treatment. The origin of the receptors is a human donor with chronic lymphocytic leukemia. Each CDR3 is given with its conserved first and last residue. Fields, in order: clone size, J gene, D gene, V gene, CDR3 protein, CDR3 DNA. A D gene is named only where the DNA matches it firmly. The size of a clone is reported for some rows only, either as once, few or many, or as a class for expanded clones.

clone_size: once
j_call: TRBJ2-1
d_call: TRBD2
v_call: TRBV15
cdr3_aa: CATSRWSPLRTSGSNEQFF
cdr3_nt: TGTGCCACCAGCAGATGGAGCCCACTTCGGACTAGCGGTTCGAATGAGCAGTTCTTC

clone_size: once
j_call: TRBJ1-1
d_call: -
v_call: TRBV28
cdr3_aa: CASSLRGTEAFF
cdr3_nt: TGTGCCAGCAGTCTCAGGGGCACTGAAGCTTTCTTT

clone_size: few
j_call: TRBJ2-1
d_call: -
v_call: TRBV11-2
cdr3_aa: CASSLFIRGDGEQFF
cdr3_nt: TGTGCCAGCAGCTTATTTATCCGTGGGGACGGTGAGCAGTTCTTC

clone_size: -
j_call: TRBJ2-7
d_call: -
v_call: TRBV27
cdr3_aa: CASSYGGAGKYEQYF
cdr3_nt: TGTGCCAGCAGTTATGGGGGAGCAGGGAAATACGAGCAGTACTTC

clone_size: -
j_call: TRBJ2-3
d_call: TRBD1
v_call: TRBV6-1
cdr3_aa: CASSERGQGEDTQYF
cdr3_nt: TGTGCCAGCAGTGAAAGGGGACAGGGTGAAGATACGCAGTATTTT

clone_size: few
j_call: TRBJ1-4
d_call: TRBD1
v_call: TRBV29-1
cdr3_aa: CSVGQGDEEKLFF
cdr3_nt: TGCAGCGTCGGACAGGGGGATGAAGAAAAACTGTTTTTT

clone_size: -
j_call: TRBJ2-3
d_call: TRBD2
v_call: TRBV5-1
cdr3_aa: CASSLVAGGLDTQYF
cdr3_nt: TGCGCCAGCAGCTTGGTAGCGGGAGGTCTGGATACGCAGTATTTT

clone_size: -
j_call: TRBJ2-7
d_call: -
v_call: TRBV5-1
cdr3_aa: CASSTGTAVGSYEQYF
cdr3_nt: TGCGCCAGCAGCACGGGGACGGCCGTGGGTAGCTACGAGCAGTACTTC

clone_size: -
j_call: TRBJ2-7
d_call: -
v_call: TRBV7-9
cdr3_aa: CASRIGREQYF
cdr3_nt: TGTGCCAGCAGGATCGGCAGGGAGCAGTACTTC

clone_size: -
j_call: TRBJ1-1
d_call: -
v_call: TRBV7-2
cdr3_aa: CASSLEPGGTEAFF
cdr3_nt: TGTGCCAGCAGCTTAGAACCGGGTGGGACTGAAGCTTTCTTT

clone_size: -
j_call: TRBJ1-2
d_call: -
v_call: TRBV7-8
cdr3_aa: CASSLAADNYGYTF
cdr3_nt: TGTGCCAGCAGCTTAGCCGCAGATAACTATGGCTACACCTTC

clone_size: -
j_call: TRBJ2-7
d_call: TRBD1
v_call: TRBV4-3
cdr3_aa: CASSPRTGIYEQYF
cdr3_nt: TGCGCCAGCAGCCCAAGGACAGGGATCTACGAGCAGTACTTC

clone_size: -
j_call: TRBJ2-7
d_call: -
v_call: TRBV6-1
cdr3_aa: CASSQGGSYEQYF
cdr3_nt: TGTGCCAGCAGCCAGGGTGGTTCCTACGAGCAGTACTTC

clone_size: -
j_call: TRBJ2-7
d_call: TRBD2
v_call: TRBV10-2
cdr3_aa: CASRSAGGTYEQYF
cdr3_nt: TGCGCCAGCCGTTCAGCGGGAGGCACCTACGAGCAGTACTTC

clone_size: -
j_call: TRBJ2-4
d_call: -
v_call: TRBV4-3
cdr3_aa: CASSQDWGSKNIQYF
cdr3_nt: TGCGCCAGCAGCCAAGATTGGGGATCCAAAAACATTCAGTACTTC

clone_size: -
j_call: TRBJ2-7
d_call: TRBD2
v_call: TRBV7-9
cdr3_aa: CASSLGTSGRASGEQYF
cdr3_nt: TGTGCCAGCAGCTTAGGGACTAGCGGGAGGGCGTCGGGCGAGCAGTACTTC

clone_size: -
j_call: TRBJ2-5
d_call: -
v_call: TRBV29-1
cdr3_aa: CSVQTGRKKETQYF
cdr3_nt: TGCAGCGTCCAGACAGGACGGAAAAAAGAGACCCAGTACTTC

clone_size: -
j_call: TRBJ2-2
d_call: -
v_call: TRBV7-6
cdr3_aa: CASSFGITGELFF
cdr3_nt: TGTGCCAGCAGCTTCGGGATCACCGGGGAGCTGTTTTTT

clone_size: -
j_call: TRBJ2-5
d_call: -
v_call: TRBV5-1
cdr3_aa: CASTSRGETQYF
cdr3_nt: TGCGCCAGCACGTCTCGGGGAGAGACCCAGTACTTC

clone_size: -
j_call: TRBJ2-2
d_call: TRBD1
v_call: TRBV18
cdr3_aa: CASSPTGTGVAGELFF
cdr3_nt: TGTGCCAGCTCACCTACCGGGACAGGGGTAGCCGGGGAGCTGTTTTTT

clone_size: -
j_call: TRBJ2-3
d_call: -
v_call: TRBV9
cdr3_aa: CASSVRHGTDTQYF
cdr3_nt: TGTGCCAGCAGCGTAAGGCACGGCACAGATACGCAGTATTTT

clone_size: -
j_call: TRBJ2-3
d_call: TRBD2
v_call: TRBV5-1
cdr3_aa: CASSFHPWEILAGSTDTQYF
cdr3_nt: TGCGCCAGCAGCTTTCACCCTTGGGAGATTCTAGCGGGTAGCACAGATACGCAGTATTTT

clone_size: -
j_call: TRBJ1-1
d_call: -
v_call: TRBV6-5
cdr3_aa: CASSYSTVNTEAFF
cdr3_nt: TGTGCCAGCAGTTACTCGACAGTGAACACTGAAGCTTTCTTT

clone_size: -
j_call: TRBJ2-1
d_call: -
v_call: TRBV4-2
cdr3_aa: CASSQVESGRGAHNEQFF
cdr3_nt: TGTGCCAGCAGCCAAGTGGAATCCGGTAGGGGGGCCCACAATGAGCAGTTCTTC

clone_size: -
j_call: TRBJ2-1
d_call: TRBD2
v_call: TRBV9
cdr3_aa: CASSVAEIGLAGVYNEQFF
cdr3_nt: TGTGCCAGCAGCGTAGCTGAAATCGGACTAGCGGGAGTCTACAATGAGCAGTTCTTC

clone_size: few
j_call: TRBJ2-1
d_call: -
v_call: TRBV18
cdr3_aa: CASSPRGDRYNEQFF
cdr3_nt: TGTGCCAGCTCACCACGTGGTGACCGTTACAATGAGCAGTTCTTC

clone_size: -
j_call: TRBJ1-3
d_call: -
v_call: TRBV4-1
cdr3_aa: CASSQQDTSSGNTIYF
cdr3_nt: TGCGCCAGCAGCCAACAGGACACGAGCTCTGGAAACACCATATATTTT

clone_size: once
j_call: TRBJ1-1
d_call: -
v_call: TRBV7-3
cdr3_aa: CASSLNPVPNTEAFF
cdr3_nt: TGTGCCAGCAGCTTAAACCCGGTTCCGAACACTGAAGCTTTCTTT

clone_size: -
j_call: TRBJ2-1
d_call: TRBD2
v_call: TRBV28
cdr3_aa: CASSSWTSGKSRFRNEQFF
cdr3_nt: TGTGCCAGCAGTTCGTGGACTAGCGGGAAATCCCGATTCCGGAATGAGCAGTTCTTC